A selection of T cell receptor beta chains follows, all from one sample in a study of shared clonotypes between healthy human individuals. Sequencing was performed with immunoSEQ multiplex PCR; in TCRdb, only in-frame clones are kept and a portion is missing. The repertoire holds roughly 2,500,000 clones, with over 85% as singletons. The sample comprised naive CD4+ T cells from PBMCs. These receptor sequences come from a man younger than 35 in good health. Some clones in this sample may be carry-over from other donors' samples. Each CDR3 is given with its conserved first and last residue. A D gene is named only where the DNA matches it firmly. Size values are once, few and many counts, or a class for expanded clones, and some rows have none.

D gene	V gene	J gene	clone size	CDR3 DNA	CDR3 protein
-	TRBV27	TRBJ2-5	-	TGTGCCAGCAGACTGATCAGACGCGGCCAAGAGACCCAGTACTTC	CASRLIRRGQETQYF
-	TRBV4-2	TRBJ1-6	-	TGTGCCACCGGCTTTGGGCAGGATAATTCACCCCTCCACTTT	CATGFGQDNSPLHF
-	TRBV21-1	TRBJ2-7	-	TGTGCCACCCCAGGGCTTCATGAGCAGTACTTC	CATPGLHEQYF
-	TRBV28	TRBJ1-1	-	TGTGCCAGTAAAGGGGACACTGAAGCTTTCTTT	CASKGDTEAFF
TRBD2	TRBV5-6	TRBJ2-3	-	TGTGCCAGCAGCAAAGCCTCGACTAGCGGGATAACAGATACGCAGTATTTT	CASSKASTSGITDTQYF
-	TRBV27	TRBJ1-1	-	TGTGCCAGCAGTTTATATGGGAACACTGAAGCTTTCTTT	CASSLYGNTEAFF
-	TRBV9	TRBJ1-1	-	TGTGCCAGCAGCGTGTTCGGGGAAGTCAACACTGAAGCTTTCTTT	CASSVFGEVNTEAFF
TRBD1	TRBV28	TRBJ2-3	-	TGTGCCAGCAGCAAACAGGGGCGAGGGACAGATACGCAGTATTTT	CASSKQGRGTDTQYF
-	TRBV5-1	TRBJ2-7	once	TGCGCCAGCAGTATTGACTCCTACGAGCAGTACTTC	CASSIDSYEQYF
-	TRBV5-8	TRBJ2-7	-	TGTGCCAGCAGCCCTGGTCGGTTGACCATACACCACGAGCAGTACTTC	CASSPGRLTIHHEQYF
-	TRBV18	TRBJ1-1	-	TGTGCCAGCTCACCCGCCATGAACACTGAAGCTTTCTTT	CASSPAMNTEAFF
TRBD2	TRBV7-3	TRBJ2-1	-	TGTGCCAGCAGCCTCGCTAGCGGGATCCCCTACAATGAGCAGTTCTTC	CASSLASGIPYNEQFF
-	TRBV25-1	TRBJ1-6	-	TGTGCCAGCAGTAACCTGGGGGGGGGATCACCCCTCCACTTT	CASSNLGGGSPLHF
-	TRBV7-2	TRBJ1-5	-	TGTGCCAGCAGCCAATCGGGGGGGCTTACTCAGCCCCAGCATTTT	CASSQSGGLTQPQHF
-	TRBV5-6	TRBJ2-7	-	TGTGCCAGCAGCTCAACTGTGGGCTACGAGCAGTACTTC	CASSSTVGYEQYF
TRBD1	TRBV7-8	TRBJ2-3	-	TGTGCCAGCGGAACAGGGGGCAGCGCAGATACGCAGTATTTT	CASGTGGSADTQYF
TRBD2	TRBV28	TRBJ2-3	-	TGTGCCAGCAGTTTATGGCTAGCGGGAGCCACAGATACGCAGTATTTT	CASSLWLAGATDTQYF
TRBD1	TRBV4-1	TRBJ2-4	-	TGCGCCAGCAGCCACCCCACAGGCGGGACAGGGCTTAGCATTCAGTACTTC	CASSHPTGGTGLSIQYF
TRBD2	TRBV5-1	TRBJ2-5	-	TGCGCCAGCAGCTCCGGCGTGGAGCGGGATATTGAGACCCAGTACTTC	CASSSGVERDIETQYF
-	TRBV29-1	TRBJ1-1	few	TGCAGCGTTGAAGACCGGGCGGCGGCTTTCTTT	CSVEDRAAAFF
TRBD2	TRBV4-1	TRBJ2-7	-	TGCGCCAGCAGCCAGGGGAGGGTAGCCTACGAGCAGTACTTC	CASSQGRVAYEQYF
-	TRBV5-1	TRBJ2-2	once	TGCGCCAGCAGCCCGGGACCGACGAACACCGGGGAGCTGTTTTTT	CASSPGPTNTGELFF
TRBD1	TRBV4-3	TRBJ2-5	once	TGCGCCAGCAGCCAAGATTTAGGGACAGGGGGAGAGACCCAGTACTTC	CASSQDLGTGGETQYF
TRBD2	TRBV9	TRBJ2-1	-	TGTGCCAGCAGCGTAGCTACTAGCGGGCCGGATGAGCAGTTCTTC	CASSVATSGPDEQFF
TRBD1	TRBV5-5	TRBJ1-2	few	TGTGCCAGCAGCGCTGGACAGGGGAACTATGGCTACACCTTC	CASSAGQGNYGYTF
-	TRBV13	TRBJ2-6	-	TGTGCCAGCAACCTCAGGGGGGCTGGGGCCAACGTCCTGACTTTC	CASNLRGAGANVLTF
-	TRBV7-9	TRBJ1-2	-	TGTGCCAGCAGACTCTCGGGACTTCCCTTCGGTATGGGCTACACCTTC	CASRLSGLPFGMGYTF